This T cell receptor (beta chain) appears in the sequencing data of a study of blood T cells in healthy people across ages. Combining a sample-barcoded 5' primer with a J-beta primer mix, a second PCR ran for about 7 to 11 cycles. Each CDR3 protein gets one entry after TCRdb re-called the 5' RACE reads with MiXCR. The profile shows 550,000 to 700,000 distinct CDR3 sequences, 25% to 30% of them singletons. CDR3 length: 11 residues. Trimming pared 5 bases from V and 2 bases from J, leaving 4 bases between. Germline V gene data show CDR1 as MDHEN and CDR2 as SYDVKM. Sequencing input: blood. The sequence was collected from a woman in her sixties or seventies in good health. The chain is built from TRBV28 and TRBJ2-7; D is unresolved. As DNA, the CDR3 is TGTGCCAGCAGTGCCACCTACGAGCAGTACTTC. This gives the protein CASSATYEQYF.